This T cell receptor beta chain came from a study of CD8 T cells in Susac syndrome. With random hexamers, reverse transcription was performed on about 0.45 to 1 ug of RNA. From the immunoSEQ multiplex PCR reads, TCRdb called clonotypes with MiXCR, one entry per CDR3 protein. The sample has some 160,000 distinct CDR3 sequences, about 91% seen once. CDR3 length equals 15 residues. Trimming took 5 bases from V and 0 from J, leaving 13 bases between them. Germline CDR1 reads MDHEN; CDR2 reads SYDVKM. Sequenced sample: CD4+ T cells from PBMCs. V usage is TRBV28 and J usage is TRBJ1-2; possible D gene TRBD1, 6 bases. The receptor's source is a human donor in good health. The CDR3, as DNA: TGTGCCAGCAGTACACAGGGCATATCTAACTATGGCTACACCTTC. Translation gives CASSTQGISNYGYTF.